This T cell receptor beta chain was identified in a study of CD8 T cell repertoires and HIV-1 epitope variants. Notes on this clone: What it binds is unknown.

TCRdb keeps only in-frame clones here, not all; method: immunoSEQ multiplex PCR. The repertoire holds fewer than 6,500 clones, more than 60% seen once, with roughly 45% in the top ten. The CDR3 covers 15 residues. V was pared by 5 bases and J by 4 bases, with 17 bases between. Germline V gene sequence: CDR1 SEHNR, CDR2 FQNEAQ (reference sequence). Source material: cultured CD8+ T cells derived from PBMCs. The chain recombines TRBV7-9 with TRBJ1-2, with no clear D. The source is a male donor with HIV. For the CDR3, the DNA is TGTGCCAGCAGCCCCCCCTCAGAGTACTTCTATGGCTACACCTTC. Translated, it gives CASSPPSEYFYGYTF.